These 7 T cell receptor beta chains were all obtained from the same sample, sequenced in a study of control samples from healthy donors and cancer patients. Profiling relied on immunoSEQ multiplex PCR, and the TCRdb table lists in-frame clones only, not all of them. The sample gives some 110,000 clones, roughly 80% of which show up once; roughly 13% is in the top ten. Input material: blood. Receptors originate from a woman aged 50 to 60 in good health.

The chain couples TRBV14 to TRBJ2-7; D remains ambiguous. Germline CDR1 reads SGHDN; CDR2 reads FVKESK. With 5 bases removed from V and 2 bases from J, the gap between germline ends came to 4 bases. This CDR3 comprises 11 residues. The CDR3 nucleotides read TGTGCCAGCAGCGACACCTACGAGCAGTACTTC. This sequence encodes CASSDTYEQYF.

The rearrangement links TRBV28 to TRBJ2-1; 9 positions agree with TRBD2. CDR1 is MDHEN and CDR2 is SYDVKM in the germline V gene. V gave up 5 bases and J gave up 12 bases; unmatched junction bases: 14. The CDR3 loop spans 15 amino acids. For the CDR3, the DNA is TGTGCCAGCAGTCCTCCCGGGACTAGCCGGTTGGGGCAGTTCTTC. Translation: CASSPPGTSRLGQFF. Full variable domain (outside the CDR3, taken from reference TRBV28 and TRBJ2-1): DVKVTQSSRYLVKRTGEKVFLECVQDMDHENMFWYRQDPGLGLRLIYFSYDVKMKEKGDIPEGYSVSREKKERFSLILESASTNQTSMYLCASSPPGTSRLGQFFGPGTRLTVL.

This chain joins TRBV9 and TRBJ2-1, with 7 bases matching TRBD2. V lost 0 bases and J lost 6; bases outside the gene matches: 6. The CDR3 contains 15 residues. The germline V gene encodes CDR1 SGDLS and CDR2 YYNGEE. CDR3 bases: TGTGCCAGCAGCGTAGAGGCGGGAGCACCCAATGAGCAGTTCTTC. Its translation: CASSVEAGAPNEQFF. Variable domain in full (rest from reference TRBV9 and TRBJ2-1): DSGVTQTPKHLITATGQRVTLRCSPRSGDLSVYWYQQSLDQGLQFLIQYYNGEERAKGNILERFSAQQFPDLHSELNLSSLELGDSALYFCASSVEAGAPNEQFFGPGTRLTVL.

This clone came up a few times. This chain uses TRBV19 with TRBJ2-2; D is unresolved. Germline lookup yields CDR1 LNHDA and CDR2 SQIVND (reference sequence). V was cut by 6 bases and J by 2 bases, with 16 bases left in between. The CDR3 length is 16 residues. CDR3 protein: CASRYPHGLNTGELFF. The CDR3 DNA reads TGTGCCAGTAGATACCCCCACGGCCTAAACACCGGGGAGCTGTTTTTT.

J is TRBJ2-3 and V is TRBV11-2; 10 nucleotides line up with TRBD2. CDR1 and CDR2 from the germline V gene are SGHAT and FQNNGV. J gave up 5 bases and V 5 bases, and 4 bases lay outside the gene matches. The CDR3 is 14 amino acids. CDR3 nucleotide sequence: TGTGCCAGCAGCCCCCGACTAGCGGGAGATACGCAGTATTTT. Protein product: CASSPRLAGDTQYF.

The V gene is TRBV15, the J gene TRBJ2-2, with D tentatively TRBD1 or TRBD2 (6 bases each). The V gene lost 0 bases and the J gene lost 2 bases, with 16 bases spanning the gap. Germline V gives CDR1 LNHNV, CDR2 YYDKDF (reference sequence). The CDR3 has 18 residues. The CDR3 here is CATSREFWGAENTGELFF. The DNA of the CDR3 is TGTGCCACCAGCAGAGAGTTTTGGGGGGCAGAAAACACCGGGGAGCTGTTTTTT.

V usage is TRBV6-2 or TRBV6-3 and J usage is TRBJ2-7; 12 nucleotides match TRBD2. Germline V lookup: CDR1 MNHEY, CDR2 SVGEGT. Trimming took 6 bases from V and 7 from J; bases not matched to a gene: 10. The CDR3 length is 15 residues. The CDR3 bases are TGTGCCAGCAGCCCTGGACTAGCGGGGCCCGGGGAGCAGTACTTC. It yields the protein CASSPGLAGPGEQYF.